These 21 T cell receptor beta chains came from one sample sequenced in a study of blood T cell repertoires in COVID-19. The repertoire was sequenced with immunoSEQ multiplex PCR; TCRdb's copy has only in-frame clones and lacks some. The data hold 85,000 to 100,000 clones, with 75% to 95% observed a single time. The sample taken for sequencing was peripheral blood. The receptors shown here come from a man in his 60s with acute or convalescent COVID-19.

V usage is TRBV5-5 and J usage is TRBJ2-3, with D unresolved. Trimming pared 1 base from V and 4 bases from J, leaving 10 bases between. The V gene's germline CDR1 is SGHKS and CDR2 YYEKEE (reference sequence). The CDR3 runs to 14 residues. This CDR3 reads CASSLLSLADTQYF. For the CDR3, the DNA is TGTGCCAGCAGCTTGCTGAGTTTAGCAGATACGCAGTATTTT.

Comment on this clone: The identical CDR3 is also encoded by other nucleotide sequences in the sample. This sequence joins TRBV2 and TRBJ1-2; D remains unclear. Trimming took off 5 bases at V and 2 bases at J, with 6 bases between the two ends. Germline V lookup: CDR1 SNHLY, CDR2 FYNNEI. The CDR3 totals 12 residues. CDR3 sequence: CASSRENYGYTF. The CDR3 nucleotides are TGTGCCAGCAGTCGAGAGAACTATGGCTACACCTTC.

Concerning this clone itself: The junction and the germline gene differ at one end; a read error may be behind it. The rearrangement links TRBV6-2 or TRBV6-3 to TRBJ1-5; D is unclear. Germline lookup yields CDR1 MNHEY and CDR2 SVGEGT. The CDR3 has 19 residues. The CDR3 is CVSSYSFRPGTSNHQPQHF. CDR3 nucleotides: TGTGTCAGCAGTTATAGTTTCCGACCGGGAACCTCTAATCATCAGCCCCAGCATTTT.

A remark on this clone: This sample also contains other DNA sequences that code for the same CDR3. The rearrangement joins TRBV6-5 to TRBJ1-2; D not certain. V was pared by 2 bases and J by 5 bases, with 6 bases between. Germline CDR1 reads MNHEY; CDR2 reads SVGAGI. This CDR3 spans 12 amino acids. Written as DNA, the CDR3 is TGTGCCAGCAGTTACCCCGGGTATGGCTACACCTTC. Protein product: CASSYPGYGYTF.

This chain's CDR3 is CASSFTASSYNEQFF. Written as DNA, the CDR3 is TGTGCCAGCAGTTTTACAGCCAGCTCCTACAATGAGCAGTTCTTC. The chain combines TRBV7-8 with TRBJ2-1; D is unclear. The CDR3 totals 15 residues. Germline CDR1 and CDR2: SGHVS and FQNEAQ. V was pared by 6 bases and J by 0 bases, with 12 bases between. The variable domain in full, with the rest retrieved from reference TRBV7-8 and TRBJ2-1, is GAGVSQSPRYKVAKRGQDVALRCDPISGHVSLFWYQQALGQGPEFLTYFQNEAQLDKSGLPSDRFFAERPEGSVSTLKIQRTQQEDSAVYLCASSFTASSYNEQFFGPGTRLTVL.

The rearrangement links TRBV7-8 to TRBJ2-1, with a tentative D call TRBD1 (5 bases). Germline CDR1 is SGHVS and CDR2 is FQNEAQ. V lost 4 bases and J 0 bases, leaving 10 bases between the germline ends. The CDR3 runs to 15 residues. CDR3 protein: CASSSRESSYNEQFF. In DNA form, the CDR3 reads TGTGCCAGCAGCTCCAGGGAAAGCTCCTACAATGAGCAGTTCTTC.

J is TRBJ1-6 and V is TRBV3-1 (or the pseudogene TRBV3-2); no firm D call. Germline V gene lookup returns CDR1 LGHDT and CDR2 YNNKEL (reference sequence). V lost 0 bases and J lost 6, with 15 bases in between. This CDR3 comprises 17 residues. The CDR3 bases are TGTGCCAGCAGCCAAGATTGGTCGGGGTCTTTTAATTCACCCCTCCACTTT. It is translated as CASSQDWSGSFNSPLHF.

This sequence joins TRBV2 and TRBJ1-2; 7 positions match TRBD1. Germline assignment: CDR1 SNHLY and CDR2 FYNNEI. CDR3 length: 15 amino acids. Unmatched junction bases numbered 12, after V lost 9 bases and J lost 2 bases. DNA of the CDR3: TGTGCCAGTCGGCCCTCGACAGGGACCAACTATGGCTACACCTTC. Protein sequence: CASRPSTGTNYGYTF.

The J gene is TRBJ1-4, the V gene TRBV6-5, with D tentatively TRBD1 (6 bases). V was pared by 5 bases and J by 7 bases, with 17 bases between. Germline V gene lookup returns CDR1 MNHEY and CDR2 SVGAGI. CDR3 length equals 15 residues. In nucleotides, the CDR3 is TGTGCCAGCAGTCTTTCTGGGGGCGTAGGTGAAAAACTGTTTTTT. Its translation: CASSLSGGVGEKLFF.

The genes are TRBV10-3 and TRBJ1-4; weak D call: TRBD1 (6 bases). Trimming pared 10 bases from V and 6 bases from J, leaving 18 bases between. The CDR3 totals 14 residues. Germline V gene lookup returns CDR1 ENHRY and CDR2 SYGVKD. CDR3 nucleotide sequence: TGTGCCACCTCCCCCGGGACACCTTATGAAAAACTGTTTTTT. This sequence encodes CATSPGTPYEKLFF.

CDR3 DNA: TGTGCCAGCAGTGAATTGGCAGCGGGCGGCGATGAGCAGTTCTTC. Encoded protein: CASSELAAGGDEQFF. The V gene is TRBV2, the J gene TRBJ2-1, with a possible D match to TRBD2 (6 bases). The CDR3 runs 15 residues. Germline lookup yields CDR1 SNHLY and CDR2 FYNNEI. The V end was cut by 2 bases, the J end by 8 bases, with 16 bases between.

This chain connects TRBV19 to TRBJ1-3; a possible D gene is TRBD1 (6 bases). The CDR3 extends over 16 amino acids. V was cut by 0 bases and J by 1 base, with 10 bases left in between. Germline values: CDR1 LNHDA, CDR2 SQIVND (reference sequence). The CDR3 nucleotides are TGTGCCAGTAGTATAGACCGTACAGGGTCTGGAAACACCATATATTTT. This codes for CASSIDRTGSGNTIYF. Complete variable domain (other parts from reference TRBV19 and TRBJ1-3): DGGITQSPKYLFRKEGQNVTLSCEQNLNHDAMYWYRQDPGQGLRLIYYSQIVNDFQKGDIAEGYSVSREKKESFPLTVTSAQKNPTAFYLCASSIDRTGSGNTIYFGEGSWLTVV.

The rearrangement joins TRBV3-1 (or the pseudogene TRBV3-2) to TRBJ2-5, with 9 bases that match TRBD1. J gave up 5 bases and V 0 bases, and 10 bases lay outside the gene matches. This CDR3 contains 17 residues. CDR1 is LGHDT, CDR2 YNNKEL, per germline (reference sequence). Here the CDR3 reads CASSQDQGTGFGETQYF. Written as DNA, the CDR3 is TGTGCCAGCAGCCAAGATCAAGGGACAGGGTTTGGGGAGACCCAGTACTTC.

The chain couples TRBV5-4 to TRBJ2-3; possible D gene TRBD2, 7 bases. V gave up 4 bases and J gave up 0 bases, with 18 bases separating them. CDR3 size: 17 residues. Germline V CDR1 and CDR2: SGHNT, YYREEE (reference sequence). The CDR3 nucleotides are TGTGCCAGCAGCCCGGGGGGCCGGGGACGGAGCACAGATACGCAGTATTTT. This gives the protein CASSPGGRGRSTDTQYF.

V and J are TRBV27 and TRBJ1-1; maybe TRBD1 (6 bases). The CDR3 has 14 amino acids. Germline assignment: CDR1 MNHEY and CDR2 SMNVEV (reference sequence). Trimming stripped 5 bases from V and 0 bases from J, with 10 bases between. The CDR3 nucleotides read TGTGCCAGCAGTCAGGGGACCCTGAACACTGAAGCTTTCTTT. It yields the protein CASSQGTLNTEAFF.

This rearrangement joins TRBV7-2 to TRBJ1-2; TRBD1 matches at 7 bases. Trimming took 6 bases from V and 8 from J; bases not matched to a gene: 12. CDR1 is SGHTA and CDR2 is FQGNSA in the germline V gene. This CDR3 has 14 amino acids. The CDR3 here is CASRPGQILDGYTF. The DNA of the CDR3 is TGTGCCAGCAGACCGGGACAGATCTTAGACGGCTACACCTTC.

Written as DNA, the CDR3 is TGTGCCAGCAGACCGAGGGGGTCTGGAAACACCATATATTTT. It yields the protein CASRPRGSGNTIYF. The genes are TRBV6-6 and TRBJ1-3; D possibly corresponds to TRBD1 (6 bases). The CDR3 runs to 14 residues. V was pared by 6 bases and J by 1 base, with 10 bases between. The V gene's germline CDR1 is MNHNY and CDR2 SVGAGI (reference sequence).

This clone was seen a handful of times. The genes are TRBV12-3 or TRBV12-4 and TRBJ1-6; 7 positions match TRBD1. Unmatched junction bases numbered 7, after V lost 7 bases and J lost 10 bases. The CDR3 runs 13 residues. Here the CDR3 reads CASTRQGGSPLHF. In DNA, the CDR3 is TGTGCCAGCACCCGGCAGGGGGGCTCACCCCTCCACTTT.

This chain links TRBV14 with TRBJ1-2, with 7 bases lining up with TRBD1. CDR1 is SGHDN and CDR2 is FVKESK in the germline V gene. The CDR3 length is 17 residues. Trimming cost V 2 bases and J 6 bases; bases outside gene matches: 15. Here the CDR3 reads CASSQPVTTGSPDGYTF. The DNA for the CDR3 is TGTGCCAGCAGCCAACCTGTCACGACAGGGAGTCCAGATGGCTACACCTTC.

This clone has more than one count but fewer than ten. The chain employs TRBV5-1 and TRBJ1-1, with unresolved D. This CDR3 has 15 amino acids. V was shortened by 0 bases and J by 0 bases, with 9 bases between the two germline ends. Germline CDR1 SGHRS, CDR2 YFSETQ. The CDR3 nucleotides read TGCGCCAGCAGCTTGGACATTAATATGAACACTGAAGCTTTCTTT. It yields the protein CASSLDINMNTEAFF.

V usage is TRBV7-9 and J usage is TRBJ1-1; no clear D gene. The CDR3 is 13 residues long. The germline CDR1 and CDR2 sequences are SEHNR and FQNEAQ (reference sequence). V was pared by 5 bases and J by 2 bases, with 9 bases between. For the CDR3, the DNA is TGTGCCAGCAGCGCGGGTCCTAACACTGAAGCTTTCTTT. It specifies CASSAGPNTEAFF.